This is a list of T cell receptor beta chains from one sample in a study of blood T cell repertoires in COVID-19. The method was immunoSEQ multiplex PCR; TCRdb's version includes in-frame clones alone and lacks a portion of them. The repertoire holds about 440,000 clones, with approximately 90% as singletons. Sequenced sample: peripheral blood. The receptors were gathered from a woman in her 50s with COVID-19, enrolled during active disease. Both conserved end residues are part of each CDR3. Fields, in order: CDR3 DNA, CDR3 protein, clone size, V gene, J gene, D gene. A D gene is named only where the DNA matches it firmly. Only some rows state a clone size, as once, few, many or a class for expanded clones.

TGTGCCAGCAGCCCGGGGTTTCGCGGGGGGGCCATTGAGACCCAGTACTTC	CASSPGFRGGAIETQYF	once	TRBV5-8	TRBJ2-5	TRBD2
TGTGCCAGCAGTGAAATCCGGGGGTTTGTTAGTTCACCCCTCCACTTT	CASSEIRGFVSSPLHF	NA	TRBV6-1	TRBJ1-6	NA
TGTGCCAGCAGCCCCCACGGACAGGCTTTATCCCCCGGGGAGCTGTTTTTT	CASSPHGQALSPGELFF	NA	TRBV9	TRBJ2-2	TRBD1
TGCGCCAGCAGCCCGGAGGACAGGCCGTCCACAGATACGCAGTATTTT	CASSPEDRPSTDTQYF	NA	TRBV5-1	TRBJ2-3	TRBD1
TGCAGCGTTGAACAGTCAGGGATCTTCGAGCAGTACTTC	CSVEQSGIFEQYF	NA	TRBV29-1	TRBJ2-7	NA
TGTGCCAGCAGTCGGACAGGGTTGAGCAATCAGCCCCAGCATTTT	CASSRTGLSNQPQHF	NA	TRBV2	TRBJ1-5	TRBD1
TGTGCCAGCAGCGCCCGCGGCGATGAGCAGTTCTTC	CASSARGDEQFF	NA	TRBV9	TRBJ2-1	NA
TGTGCCAGCAGCGTAGGGAGTAGTCCGCACGAGCAGTACTTC	CASSVGSSPHEQYF	NA	TRBV9	TRBJ2-7	NA
TGTGCCAGCAGCTTTCCCGTCCCGAGCGGGGAAGAGACCCAGTACTTC	CASSFPVPSGEETQYF	NA	TRBV7-9	TRBJ2-5	TRBD2
TGTGCCTGGAGTGTACACAACAGCAGATATGAAGCTTTCTTT	CAWSVHNSRYEAFF	NA	TRBV30	TRBJ1-1	NA
TGTGCCAGCAGCCAGGCTGGAAACACCATATATTTT	CASSQAGNTIYF	NA	TRBV7-2	TRBJ1-3	NA
TGTGCCAGCAGCGGTGGGGGGACTAGGACGCTGTCTAACTATGGCTACACCTTC	CASSGGGTRTLSNYGYTF	NA	TRBV11-2	TRBJ1-2	NA
TGTGCCACCATCTCCGGGGGACAGGAGCCAAGAAACACTGAAGCTTTCTTT	CATISGGQEPRNTEAFF	NA	TRBV15	TRBJ1-1	TRBD1
TGTGCCAGCAGCTTAGAGGGGACTAGCGGGATGTACGAGCAGTACTTC	CASSLEGTSGMYEQYF	NA	TRBV11-3	TRBJ2-7	TRBD2
TGTGCCAGCAGCGTAAGAGTAAACACTGAAGCTTTCTTT	CASSVRVNTEAFF	NA	TRBV9	TRBJ1-1	NA
TGTGCCAGTCGTAGCGGGGGGGTAGAGACCCAGTACTTC	CASRSGGVETQYF	NA	TRBV12-3/TRBV12-4	TRBJ2-5	TRBD2
TGTGCCAGCAGCCAAGGTTGGGGGCTCACGAGAAGCAATCAGCCCCAGCATTTT	CASSQGWGLTRSNQPQHF	NA	TRBV5-6	TRBJ1-5	NA
TGTGCCAGCGCGCGGGAAATCACTGAAGCTTTCTTT	CASAREITEAFF	few	TRBV5-5	TRBJ1-1	NA
TGTGCCAGCAGCCGAGGACAGGGCAGTGGCTACACCTTC	CASSRGQGSGYTF	NA	TRBV3-1/TRBV3-2	TRBJ1-2	TRBD1
TGTGCCTGGAGGGGCCCGGGACAGGGTAATCAGCCCCAGCATTTT	CAWRGPGQGNQPQHF	NA	TRBV30	TRBJ1-5	TRBD1
TGTGCCAGCAGCCCACAGGGGGGAAGGAACACTGAAGCTTTCTTT	CASSPQGGRNTEAFF	NA	TRBV3-1/TRBV3-2	TRBJ1-1	TRBD1
TGCGCCAGCAGGGACGGGGACACTGAAGCTTTCTTT	CASRDGDTEAFF	NA	TRBV5-1	TRBJ1-1	NA
TGTGCCAGCAGCCTAAAAGCAGGGGGCTGGGAGACCCAGTACTTC	CASSLKAGGWETQYF	NA	TRBV14	TRBJ2-5	TRBD1
TGTGCCAGCAGCTTATCGGGTGGTGAGCAGTTCTTC	CASSLSGGEQFF	NA	TRBV11-3	TRBJ2-1	NA
TGCGCCAGCAGCTTTGCGGGGGGCGGAACCGGGGAGCTGTTTTTT	CASSFAGGGTGELFF	once	TRBV5-1	TRBJ2-2	TRBD2
TGTGCCACCAGGGACAGGGGCGATCAGCCCCAGCATTTT	CATRDRGDQPQHF	NA	TRBV24-1	TRBJ1-5	TRBD1
TGTGCCAGTAGTGCAGACAGGGATGGGACCCAGTACTTC	CASSADRDGTQYF	NA	TRBV19	TRBJ2-5	TRBD1
TGCGCCAGCAGGATAACAGGGAAAAGCAATCAGCCCCAGCATTTT	CASRITGKSNQPQHF	NA	TRBV10-1	TRBJ1-5	NA
TGTGCCAGCAGCCAACGGGGGACAGGGGGTACCACTGAAGCTTTCTTT	CASSQRGTGGTTEAFF	NA	TRBV3-1/TRBV3-2	TRBJ1-1	TRBD1